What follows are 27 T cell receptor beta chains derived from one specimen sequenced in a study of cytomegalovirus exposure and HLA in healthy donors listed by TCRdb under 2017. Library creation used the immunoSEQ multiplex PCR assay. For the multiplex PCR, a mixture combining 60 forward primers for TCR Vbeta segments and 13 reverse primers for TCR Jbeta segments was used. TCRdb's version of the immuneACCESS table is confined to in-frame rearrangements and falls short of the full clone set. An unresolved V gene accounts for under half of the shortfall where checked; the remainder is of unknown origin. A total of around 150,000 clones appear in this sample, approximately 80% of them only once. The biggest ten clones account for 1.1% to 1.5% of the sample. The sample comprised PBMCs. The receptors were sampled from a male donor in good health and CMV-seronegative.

The CDR3 loop reads CASSLRGDGYTF. CDR3 coding DNA: TGTGCCAGCAGCCTCAGGGGGGACGGCTACACCTTC. The chain carries TRBV7-2 and TRBJ1-2; 7 bases fit TRBD1. Germline values: CDR1 SGHTA, CDR2 FQGNSA. The CDR3 spans 12 residues. The junction had 5 bases not matched to a gene; V was cut back by 5 bases and J by 8 bases. Full variable domain (outside the CDR3, taken from reference TRBV7-2 and TRBJ1-2): GAGVSQSPSNKVTEKGKDVELRCDPISGHTALYWYRQSLGQGLEFLIYFQGNSAPDKSGLPSDRFSAERTGGSVSTLTIQRTQQEDSAVYLCASSLRGDGYTFGSGTRLTVV.

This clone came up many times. CDR3 sequence: CASSYRASAGDEQYF. In DNA form, the CDR3 reads TGTGCCAGCAGTTACAGGGCTTCAGCGGGAGACGAGCAGTACTTC. The chain uses TRBV6-5 and TRBJ2-7, with 8 bases that match TRBD2. Trimming took 2 bases from V and 5 from J; bases not matched to a gene: 8. The CDR3 covers 15 residues. Germline V CDR1 and CDR2: MNHEY, SVGAGI.

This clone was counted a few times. CDR3 sequence reads: CASRQGSGVNSPLHF. DNA of the CDR3: TGTGCCAGCAGGCAGGGATCCGGTGTGAATTCACCCCTCCACTTT. The chain has TRBV6-5 and TRBJ1-6, with a possible D match to TRBD1 (5 bases). Trimming pared 6 bases from V and 7 bases from J, leaving 16 bases between. The CDR3 has 15 residues. Per the germline V gene, CDR1 is MNHEY and CDR2 is SVGAGI.

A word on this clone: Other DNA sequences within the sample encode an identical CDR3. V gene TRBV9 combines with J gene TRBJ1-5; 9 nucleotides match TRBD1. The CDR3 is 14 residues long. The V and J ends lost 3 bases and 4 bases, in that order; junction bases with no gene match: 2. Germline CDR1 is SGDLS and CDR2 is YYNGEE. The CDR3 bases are TGTGCCAGCAGCGCCGGGACAGGGAATCAGCCCCAGCATTTT. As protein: CASSAGTGNQPQHF. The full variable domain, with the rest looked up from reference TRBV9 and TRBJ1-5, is DSGVTQTPKHLITATGQRVTLRCSPRSGDLSVYWYQQSLDQGLQFLIQYYNGEERAKGNILERFSAQQFPDLHSELNLSSLELGDSALYFCASSAGTGNQPQHFGDGTRLSIL.

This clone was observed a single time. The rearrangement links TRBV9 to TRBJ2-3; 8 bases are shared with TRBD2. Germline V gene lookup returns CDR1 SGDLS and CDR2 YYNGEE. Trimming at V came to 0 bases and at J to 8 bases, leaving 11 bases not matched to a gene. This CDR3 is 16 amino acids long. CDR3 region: CASSVDPGLVISTQYF. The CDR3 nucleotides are TGTGCCAGCAGCGTAGACCCGGGACTAGTAATCAGTACGCAGTATTTT.

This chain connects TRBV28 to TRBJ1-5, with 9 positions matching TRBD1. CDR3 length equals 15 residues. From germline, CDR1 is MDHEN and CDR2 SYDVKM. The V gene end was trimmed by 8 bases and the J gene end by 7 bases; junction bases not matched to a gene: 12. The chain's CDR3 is CASLTGGAGRQPQHF. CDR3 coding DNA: TGTGCCAGCCTCACAGGGGGCGCAGGTCGGCAGCCCCAGCATTTT. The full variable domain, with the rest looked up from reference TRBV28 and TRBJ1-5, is DVKVTQSSRYLVKRTGEKVFLECVQDMDHENMFWYRQDPGLGLRLIYFSYDVKMKEKGDIPEGYSVSREKKERFSLILESASTNQTSMYLCASLTGGAGRQPQHFGDGTRLSIL.

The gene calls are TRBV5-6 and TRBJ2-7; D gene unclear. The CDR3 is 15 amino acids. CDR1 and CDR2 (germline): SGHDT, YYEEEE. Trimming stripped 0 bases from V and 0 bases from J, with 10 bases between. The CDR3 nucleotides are TGTGCCAGCAGCTTGGGTGGCCTTTTCTCCTACGAGCAGTACTTC. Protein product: CASSLGGLFSYEQYF.

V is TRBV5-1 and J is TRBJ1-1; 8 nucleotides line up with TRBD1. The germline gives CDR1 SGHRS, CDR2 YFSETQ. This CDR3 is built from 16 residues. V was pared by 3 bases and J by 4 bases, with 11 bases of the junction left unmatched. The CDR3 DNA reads TGCGCCAGCAGCTCGGGACAGGTTACCGTGGGCACTGAAGCTTTCTTT. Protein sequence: CASSSGQVTVGTEAFF.

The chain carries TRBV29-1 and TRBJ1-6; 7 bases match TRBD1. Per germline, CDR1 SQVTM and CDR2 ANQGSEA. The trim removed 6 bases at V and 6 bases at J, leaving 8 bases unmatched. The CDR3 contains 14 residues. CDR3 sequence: CSVAQGVGNSPLHF. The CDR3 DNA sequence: TGCAGCGTCGCCCAGGGGGTTGGTAATTCACCCCTCCACTTT.

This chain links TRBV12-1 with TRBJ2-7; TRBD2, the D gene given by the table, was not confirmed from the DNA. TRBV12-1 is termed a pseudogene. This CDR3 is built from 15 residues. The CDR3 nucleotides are TGTGCCAGCAGCTTTAAGGAACTAGCCGACTACGAGCAGTACTTC. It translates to CASSFKELADYEQYF.

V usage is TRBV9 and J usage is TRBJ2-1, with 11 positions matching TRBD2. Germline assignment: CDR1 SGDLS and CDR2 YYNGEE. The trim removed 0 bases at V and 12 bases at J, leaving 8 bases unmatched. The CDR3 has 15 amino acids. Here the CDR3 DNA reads TGTGCCAGCAGCGTAGCTAGCGGGGGGCCCGGCGGGCAGTTCTTC. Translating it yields CASSVASGGPGGQFF.

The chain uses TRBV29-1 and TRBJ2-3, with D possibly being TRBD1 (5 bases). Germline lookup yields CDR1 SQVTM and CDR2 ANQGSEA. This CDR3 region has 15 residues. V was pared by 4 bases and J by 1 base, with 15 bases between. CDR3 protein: CSVVKDTVGTDTQYF. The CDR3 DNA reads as TGCAGCGTTGTGAAGGACACCGTCGGCACAGATACGCAGTATTTT.

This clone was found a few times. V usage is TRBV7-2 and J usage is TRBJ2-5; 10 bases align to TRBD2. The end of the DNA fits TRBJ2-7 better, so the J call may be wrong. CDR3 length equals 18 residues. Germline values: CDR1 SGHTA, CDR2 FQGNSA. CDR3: CASSLVSSGSDSSYEQYF. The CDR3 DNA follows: TGTGCCAGCAGCTTAGTATCTAGCGGGAGCGACAGCTCCTACGAGCAGTACTTC.

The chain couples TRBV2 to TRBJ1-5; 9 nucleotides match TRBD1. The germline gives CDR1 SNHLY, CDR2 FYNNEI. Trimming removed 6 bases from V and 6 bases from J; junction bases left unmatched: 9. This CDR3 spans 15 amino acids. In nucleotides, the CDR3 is TGTGCCAGCAGAGCGACAGGGGGAGGAGGTCAGCCCCAGCATTTT. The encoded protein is CASRATGGGGQPQHF.

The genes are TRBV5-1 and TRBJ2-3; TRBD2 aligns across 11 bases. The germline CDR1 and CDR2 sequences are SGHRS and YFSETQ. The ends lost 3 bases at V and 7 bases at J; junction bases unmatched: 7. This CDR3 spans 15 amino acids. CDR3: CASSYLAGGVNTQYF. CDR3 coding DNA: TGCGCCAGCAGCTACCTAGCGGGGGGAGTCAATACGCAGTATTTT. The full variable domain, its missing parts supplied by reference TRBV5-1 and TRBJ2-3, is KAGVTQTPRYLIKTRGQQVTLSCSPISGHRSVSWYQQTPGQGLQFLFEYFSETQRNKGNFPGRFSGRQFSNSRSEMNVSTLELGDSALYLCASSYLAGGVNTQYFGPGTRLTVL.

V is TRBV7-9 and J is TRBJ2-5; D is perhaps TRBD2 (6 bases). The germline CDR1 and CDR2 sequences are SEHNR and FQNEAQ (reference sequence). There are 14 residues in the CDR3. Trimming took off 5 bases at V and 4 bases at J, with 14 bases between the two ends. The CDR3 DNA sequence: TGTGCCAGCAGCCCGACTAGACTCGCAGAGACCCAGTACTTC. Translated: CASSPTRLAETQYF.

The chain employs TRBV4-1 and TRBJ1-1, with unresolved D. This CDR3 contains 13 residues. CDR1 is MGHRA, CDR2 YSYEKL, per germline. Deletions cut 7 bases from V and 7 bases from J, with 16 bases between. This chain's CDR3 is CASTPRSGSEAFF. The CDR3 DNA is TGCGCCAGCACCCCAAGATCGGGAAGTGAAGCTTTCTTT.

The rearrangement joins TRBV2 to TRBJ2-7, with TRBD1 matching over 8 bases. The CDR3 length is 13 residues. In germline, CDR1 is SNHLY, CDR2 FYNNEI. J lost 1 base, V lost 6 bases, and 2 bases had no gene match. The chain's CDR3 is CASSWTGSYEQYF. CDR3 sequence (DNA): TGTGCCAGCAGCTGGACAGGGTCCTACGAGCAGTACTTC.

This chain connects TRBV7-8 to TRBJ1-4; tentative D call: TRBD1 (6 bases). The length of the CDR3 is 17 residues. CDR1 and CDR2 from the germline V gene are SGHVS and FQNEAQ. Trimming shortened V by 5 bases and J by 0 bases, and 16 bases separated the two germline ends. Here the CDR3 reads CASSLETRGTTNEKLFF. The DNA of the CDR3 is TGTGCCAGCAGCCTAGAAACCAGGGGAACAACTAATGAAAAACTGTTTTTT.

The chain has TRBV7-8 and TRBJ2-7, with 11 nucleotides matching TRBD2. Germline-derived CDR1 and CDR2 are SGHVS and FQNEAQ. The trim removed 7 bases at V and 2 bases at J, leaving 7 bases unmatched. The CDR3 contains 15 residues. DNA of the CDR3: TGTGCCAGCACCAAGGGACTAGCGGAAACCTACGAGCAGTACTTC. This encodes CASTKGLAETYEQYF.

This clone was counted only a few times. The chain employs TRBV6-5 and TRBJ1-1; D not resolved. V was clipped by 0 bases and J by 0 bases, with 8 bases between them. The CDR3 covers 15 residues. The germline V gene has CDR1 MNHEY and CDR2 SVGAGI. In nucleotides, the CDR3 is TGTGCCAGCAGTTACTCTCTTAACATGAACACTGAAGCTTTCTTT. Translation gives CASSYSLNMNTEAFF.

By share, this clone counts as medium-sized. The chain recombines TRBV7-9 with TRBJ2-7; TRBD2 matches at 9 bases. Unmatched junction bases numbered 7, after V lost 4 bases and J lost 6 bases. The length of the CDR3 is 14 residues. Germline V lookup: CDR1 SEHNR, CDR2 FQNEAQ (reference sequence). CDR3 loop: CASSSGLASGEQYF. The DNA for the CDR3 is TGTGCCAGCAGCTCGGGACTAGCCTCGGGCGAGCAGTACTTC.

The CDR3 nucleotides read TGTGCCAGCAGTTACCGTAGCGGGAGGGGACCCTACGAGCAGTACTTC. Its translation: CASSYRSGRGPYEQYF. The chain joins TRBV28 to TRBJ2-7; TRBD2 agrees at 11 bases. The CDR3 totals 16 residues. The trim removed 4 bases at V and 2 bases at J, leaving 7 bases unmatched. The germline V gene has CDR1 MDHEN and CDR2 SYDVKM.

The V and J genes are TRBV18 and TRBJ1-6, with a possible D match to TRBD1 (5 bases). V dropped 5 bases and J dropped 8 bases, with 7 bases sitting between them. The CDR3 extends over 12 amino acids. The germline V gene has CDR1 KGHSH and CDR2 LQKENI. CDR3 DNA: TGTGCCAGCTCAGTCAGGGATTCACCCCTCCACTTT. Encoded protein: CASSVRDSPLHF.

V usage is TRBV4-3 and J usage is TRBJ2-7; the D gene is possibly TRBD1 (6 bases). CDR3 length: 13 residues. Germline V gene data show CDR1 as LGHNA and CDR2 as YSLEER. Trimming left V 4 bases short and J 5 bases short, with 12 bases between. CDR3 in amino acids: CASSLGEGDEQYF. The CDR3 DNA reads TGCGCCAGCAGCCTGGGAGAGGGGGACGAGCAGTACTTC.

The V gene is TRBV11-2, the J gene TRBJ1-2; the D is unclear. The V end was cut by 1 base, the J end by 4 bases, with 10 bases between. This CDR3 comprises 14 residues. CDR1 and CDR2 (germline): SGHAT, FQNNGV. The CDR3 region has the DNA TGTGCCAGCAGCTTAGCGGGGTTAACCTATGGCTACACCTTC. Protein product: CASSLAGLTYGYTF.

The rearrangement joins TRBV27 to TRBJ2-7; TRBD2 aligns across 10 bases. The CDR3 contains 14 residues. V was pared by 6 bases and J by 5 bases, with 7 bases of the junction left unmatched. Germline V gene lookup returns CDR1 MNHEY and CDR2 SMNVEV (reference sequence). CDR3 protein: CASSHLAGDHEQYF. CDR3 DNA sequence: TGTGCCAGCAGCCACCTAGCGGGAGACCACGAGCAGTACTTC.